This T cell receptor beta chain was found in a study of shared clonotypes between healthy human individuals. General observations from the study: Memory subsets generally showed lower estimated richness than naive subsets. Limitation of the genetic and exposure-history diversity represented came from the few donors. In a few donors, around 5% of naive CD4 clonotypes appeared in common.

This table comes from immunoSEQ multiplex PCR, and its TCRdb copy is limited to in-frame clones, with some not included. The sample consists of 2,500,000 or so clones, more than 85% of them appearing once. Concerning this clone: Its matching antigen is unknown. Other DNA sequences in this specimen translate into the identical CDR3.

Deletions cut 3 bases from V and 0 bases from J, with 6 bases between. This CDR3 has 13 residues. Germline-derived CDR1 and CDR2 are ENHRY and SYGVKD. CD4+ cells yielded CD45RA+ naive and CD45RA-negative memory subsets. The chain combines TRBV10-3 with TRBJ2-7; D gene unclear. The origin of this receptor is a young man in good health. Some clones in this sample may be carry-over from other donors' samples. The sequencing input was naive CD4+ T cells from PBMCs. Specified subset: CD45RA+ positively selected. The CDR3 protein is CAISDGSSYEQYF. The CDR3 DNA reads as TGTGCCATCAGTGACGGCAGCTCCTACGAGCAGTACTTC.